A single sample gave rise to the 17 T cell receptor beta chains below, sequenced in a study of beta chain features in type 1 diabetes. cDNA synthesis used the whole RNA isolate, giving expressed TCRB sequences. The repertoire was sequenced with immunoSEQ multiplex PCR; TCRdb's copy has only in-frame clones and lacks some. This sample has about 360,000 clones, with around 12% found just once. Specimen: naive CD4+ T cells from blood. Receptors originate from a young man in good health.

The rearrangement links TRBV9 to TRBJ1-5; D perhaps matches TRBD1 (5 bases). CDR1 is SGDLS and CDR2 is YYNGEE in the germline V gene. Between the trimmed V and J ends, which lost 2 bases and 7 bases, there was a span of 16 bases. The CDR3 totals 15 residues. The CDR3 coding sequence is TGTGCCAGCAGCGTTCTGGAGGGACCGGGGCAGCCCCAGCATTTT. As protein: CASSVLEGPGQPQHF.

V is TRBV29-1 and J is TRBJ2-7; tentatively, D is TRBD1 (5 bases). CDR1 and CDR2 from the germline V gene are SQVTM and ANQGSEA. CDR3 size: 13 residues. V lost 5 bases and J lost 2, with 13 bases in between. The CDR3 protein is CSVTAGNTYEQYF. CDR3 in DNA: TGCAGCGTTACGGCAGGGAATACCTACGAGCAGTACTTC.

CDR3 DNA: TGCGCCAGCAGCTTGAAACTAGCGGGCAATGAGCAGTTCTTC. Translation gives CASSLKLAGNEQFF. V gene TRBV5-1 combines with J gene TRBJ2-1, with TRBD2 matching 9 bases. Germline CDR1 SGHRS, CDR2 YFSETQ. The CDR3 extends over 14 amino acids. V dropped 1 base and J dropped 6; count of bases not matched to a gene: 2.

This sequence joins TRBV28 and TRBJ2-2, with TRBD1 as a possible D gene (7 bases). CDR3 length: 14 amino acids. Trimming pared 6 bases from V and 5 bases from J, leaving 13 bases between. The germline V gene has CDR1 MDHEN and CDR2 SYDVKM. The DNA for the CDR3 is TGTGCCAGCAGGATACAGGGGAGGACCGGGGAGCTGTTTTTT. Residues: CASRIQGRTGELFF.

The V gene is TRBV4-1, the J gene TRBJ1-4, with D possibly TRBD1 on 6 matching bases. CDR1 is MGHRA and CDR2 is YSYEKL in the germline V gene. V was shortened by 0 bases and J by 8 bases, with 10 bases between the two germline ends. This CDR3 has 14 amino acids. CDR3 loop: CASSQDSGDEKLFF. CDR3 coding DNA: TGCGCCAGCAGCCAAGATTCAGGGGACGAAAAACTGTTTTTT.

This rearrangement joins TRBV12-5 to TRBJ2-1, with TRBD1 matching 8 bases. V shed 5 bases, J shed 8 bases, and the junction held 5 bases outside the gene matches. The CDR3 is 13 residues long. CDR1 and CDR2 from the germline V gene are LGHNT and FRNRAP. The CDR3 loop reads CASGRGQGYEQFF. The CDR3 nucleotides read TGTGCTAGTGGTCGCGGACAGGGATATGAGCAGTTCTTC.

This clone showed up just a few times. The gene calls are TRBV7-6 and TRBJ2-5; 8 bases align to TRBD1. Unmatched junction bases numbered 8, after V lost 4 bases and J lost 4 bases. This CDR3 is built from 15 residues. Germline CDR1 and CDR2: SGHVS and FNYEAQ. The CDR3 DNA sequence: TGTGCCAGCAGCTGGCAGGGACAGGAGGGAGAGACCCAGTACTTC. Translating it yields CASSWQGQEGETQYF. The full variable domain, with the rest looked up from reference TRBV7-6 and TRBJ2-5, is GAGVSQSPRYKVTKRGQDVALRCDPISGHVSLYWYRQALGQGPEFLTYFNYEAQQDKSGLPNDRFSAERPEGSISTLTIQRTEQRDSAMYRCASSWQGQEGETQYFGPGTRLLVL.

The V gene is TRBV28, the J gene TRBJ2-7, with 10 positions matching TRBD2. Germline trimming cut 3 bases from V and 5 bases from J; bases unmatched to any gene: 4. The germline CDR1 and CDR2 sequences are MDHEN and SYDVKM. The CDR3 runs to 14 residues. The CDR3: CASSFSSGSNEQYF. As DNA, the CDR3 is TGTGCCAGCAGTTTTTCTAGCGGGAGCAACGAGCAGTACTTC.

The chain has TRBV7-9 and TRBJ2-5; 10 nucleotides match TRBD1. CDR3 length equals 14 residues. Losses at the gene ends were 6 bases for V and 5 bases for J; bases not matched to a gene: 6. Germline V gene lookup returns CDR1 SEHNR and CDR2 FQNEAQ (reference sequence). The CDR3: CASSQDRGTETQYF. CDR3 DNA: TGTGCCAGCAGTCAGGACAGGGGGACCGAGACCCAGTACTTC.

In this sample, this clone turned up a few times. The rearrangement links TRBV10-3 to TRBJ2-2, with D perhaps TRBD2 (6 bases). The CDR3 extends over 15 amino acids. The V gene lost 4 bases and the J gene lost 4 bases, with 13 bases spanning the gap. From germline, CDR1 is ENHRY and CDR2 SYGVKD. The chain's CDR3 is CAISVGGATTGELFF. The CDR3 bases are TGTGCCATCAGTGTTGGAGGGGCTACCACCGGGGAGCTGTTTTTT.

The chain recombines TRBV7-2 with TRBJ2-7; the match to TRBD1 covers 10 bases. This CDR3 has 15 residues. Germline trimming cut 5 bases from V and 6 bases from J; bases unmatched to any gene: 10. Germline CDR1 is SGHTA and CDR2 is FQGNSA. In DNA, the CDR3 is TGTGCCAGCAGCAAAGCTTGGGACAGGGGTGGCGAGCAGTACTTC. Protein: CASSKAWDRGGEQYF.

The chain uses TRBV6-6 and TRBJ2-7; 10 bases agree with TRBD2. Germline V gene data show CDR1 as MNHNY and CDR2 as SVGAGI (reference sequence). The CDR3 is made up of 15 amino acids. The V gene end was trimmed by 7 bases and the J gene end by 5 bases; junction bases not matched to a gene: 11. CDR3 sequence (DNA): TGTGCCAGCACCCACTATCGGCTAGCGGGAGACGAGCAGTACTTC. Protein product: CASTHYRLAGDEQYF.

This sequence joins TRBV18 and TRBJ2-2, with 7 bases identical to TRBD1. The junction had 13 bases not matched to a gene; V was cut back by 6 bases and J by 6 bases. CDR1 and CDR2 (germline): KGHSH, LQKENI. The CDR3 loop spans 16 amino acids. In DNA, the CDR3 is TGTGCCAGCTCGCTGGGACAGACTTACAGACCCGGGGAGCTGTTTTTT. Translation gives CASSLGQTYRPGELFF.

This clone was seen more than once but under ten times. This chain uses TRBV30 with TRBJ1-4; D is possibly TRBD1 (5 bases). The germline V gene encodes CDR1 GTSNPN and CDR2 SVGIG (reference sequence). The CDR3 is 13 amino acids. Trimming removed 0 bases at V and 3 bases at J, with 5 bases between. The CDR3 sequence: CAWSVQANEKLFF. In DNA form, the CDR3 reads TGTGCCTGGAGTGTACAGGCTAATGAAAAACTGTTTTTT.

This chain links TRBV6-5 with TRBJ1-1; D is perhaps TRBD1 (5 bases). CDR3 length: 15 amino acids. Germline values: CDR1 MNHEY, CDR2 SVGAGI. Trimming left V 3 bases short and J 1 base short, with 12 bases between. CDR3 sequence (DNA): TGTGCCAGCAGTTATCAGAGGGGAGGGAACACTGAAGCTTTCTTT. Its protein product is CASSYQRGGNTEAFF.

This clone came up a few times. The chain carries TRBV5-1 and TRBJ2-3; D not certain. CDR3 size: 16 residues. V lost 0 bases to trimming and J lost 0 bases, with 11 bases between them. Germline-derived CDR1 and CDR2 are SGHRS and YFSETQ. This chain's CDR3 is CASSLVAHGSTDTQYF. The CDR3 DNA reads as TGCGCCAGCAGCTTGGTGGCCCATGGTAGCACAGATACGCAGTATTTT.

The gene calls are TRBV28 and TRBJ2-7; the match to TRBD2 covers 8 bases. J lost 4 bases, V lost 5 bases, and 10 bases had no gene match. The germline V gene encodes CDR1 MDHEN and CDR2 SYDVKM. CDR3 length equals 15 residues. CDR3 bases: TGTGCCAGCAGTCCCCCGGGAGGGAGAGCTTACGAGCAGTACTTC. Translation gives CASSPPGGRAYEQYF.